The 17 T cell receptor beta chains reported below all come from one sample, sequenced in a study of cytomegalovirus exposure and HLA in healthy donors. PCR amplification relied on 60 Vbeta primers (plus 13 Jbeta primers). The assay was immunoSEQ multiplex PCR, and TCRdb's table has in-frame clones only and misses some. The sample holds roughly 150,000 clones, about 70% seen once. Source material: PBMCs. These receptors were obtained from a man in his fifties or sixties in good health and CMV-seronegative.

The rearrangement links TRBV7-9 to TRBJ1-1; TRBD1 agrees at 8 bases. V dropped 3 bases and J dropped 3; count of bases not matched to a gene: 6. The CDR3 spans 15 residues. Germline CDR1 is SEHNR and CDR2 is FQNEAQ (reference sequence). CDR3 in DNA: TGTGCCAGCAGCTTCGGGACAGGAGGAGACACTGAAGCTTTCTTT. Its protein is CASSFGTGGDTEAFF.

The V call is TRBV30, the J call TRBJ1-4; possible D gene TRBD1, 5 bases. From germline, CDR1 is GTSNPN and CDR2 SVGIG (reference sequence). The CDR3 has 15 amino acids. Trimming cost V 3 bases and J 8 bases, with 19 bases left between them. CDR3 in amino acids: CAWRPRPARGEKLFF. The CDR3 DNA follows: TGTGCCTGGAGACCAAGACCCGCCCGGGGGGAAAAACTGTTTTTT.

This rearrangement joins TRBV30 to TRBJ2-3; 10 bases agree with TRBD1. Germline V CDR1 and CDR2: GTSNPN, SVGIG (reference sequence). The CDR3 is made up of 14 amino acids. The trim removed 2 bases at V and 8 bases at J, leaving 7 bases unmatched. The chain's CDR3 is CAWSLDRGTGTQYF. Written as DNA, the CDR3 is TGTGCCTGGAGTTTGGACAGGGGGACGGGTACGCAGTATTTT.

The J gene is TRBJ2-7, the V gene TRBV5-1, with TRBD2 matching over 7 bases. CDR1 is SGHRS and CDR2 is YFSETQ in the germline V gene. The CDR3 sequence is 16 residues long. The V and J ends lost 4 bases and 5 bases, in that order; junction bases with no gene match: 15. The CDR3 spells CASSLNIGRENHEQYF. CDR3 DNA: TGCGCCAGCAGCCTAAACATAGGGCGGGAGAATCACGAGCAGTACTTC.

This clone was seen only a few times. V and J are TRBV19 and TRBJ2-3; D is unclear. Germline values: CDR1 LNHDA, CDR2 SQIVND (reference sequence). The CDR3 sequence is 12 residues long. V was clipped by 5 bases and J by 2 bases, with 5 bases between them. Written as DNA, the CDR3 is TGTGCCAGTAGTTCCAACACAGATACGCAGTATTTT. Residues: CASSSNTDTQYF.

This clone has just a few counts. This rearrangement joins TRBV30 to TRBJ1-2; tentatively, D is TRBD1 (6 bases). This CDR3 is 14 amino acids long. Between the trimmed V and J ends, which lost 0 bases and 4 bases, there was a span of 12 bases. Germline values: CDR1 GTSNPN, CDR2 SVGIG (reference sequence). The CDR3 sequence is CAWSVHPDSYGYTF. CDR3 DNA: TGTGCCTGGAGTGTACACCCGGACAGCTATGGCTACACCTTC.

This clone was seen only once. The chain joins TRBV30 to TRBJ2-5; unclear D gene. This CDR3 spans 15 amino acids. Per the germline V gene, CDR1 is GTSNPN and CDR2 is SVGIG (reference sequence). Trimming left V 3 bases short and J 5 bases short, with 19 bases between. This CDR3 is CAWRLVRSTWETQYF. The CDR3 nucleotides are TGTGCCTGGAGGTTGGTTAGGAGTACCTGGGAGACCCAGTACTTC.

The gene calls are TRBV7-3 and TRBJ2-6; TRBD1 might be the D (6 bases). CDR3 length equals 17 residues. CDR1 is SGHTA, CDR2 FQGTGA, per germline. V was shortened by 1 base and J by 2 bases, with 12 bases between the two germline ends. The CDR3 DNA reads as TGTGCCAGCAGCTTAAAAACAGGGACAACTGGGGCCAACGTCCTGACTTTC. Amino acids: CASSLKTGTTGANVLTF.

The chain uses TRBV2 and TRBJ2-1; 12 nucleotides match TRBD2. Per the germline V gene, CDR1 is SNHLY and CDR2 is FYNNEI. The CDR3 spans 15 residues. Trimming took 3 bases from V and 3 from J; bases not matched to a gene: 0. The CDR3 is CASSETSGGYNEQFF. DNA of the CDR3: TGTGCCAGCAGTGAGACTAGCGGGGGCTACAATGAGCAGTTCTTC.

This clone has only a few counts. The chain has TRBV29-1 and TRBJ1-2; D is possibly TRBD1 (5 bases). The CDR3 is 13 residues long. The ends were cut back, 4 bases at V and 8 bases at J, with 17 bases in the middle. Germline values: CDR1 SQVTM, CDR2 ANQGSEA. CDR3 sequence (DNA): TGCAGCGTTGGGGGCCAAGGGGCAAGGGGCTACACCTTC. This encodes CSVGGQGARGYTF. The variable domain in full, completed from reference TRBV29-1 and TRBJ1-2, reads SAVISQKPSRDICQRGTSLTIQCQVDSQVTMMFWYRQQPGQSLTLIATANQGSEATYESGFVIDKFPISRPNLTFSTLTVSNMSPEDSSIYLCSVGGQGARGYTFGSGTRLTVV.

This chain connects TRBV6-5 to TRBJ2-2; 12 bases are a match to TRBD2. Germline V lookup: CDR1 MNHEY, CDR2 SVGAGI. The V gene end was trimmed by 6 bases and the J gene end by 5 bases; junction bases not matched to a gene: 4. CDR3 length equals 15 residues. The CDR3 region has the DNA TGTGCCAGCAGGACTAGCGGGAGTGTAACCGGGGAGCTGTTTTTT. Translating it yields CASRTSGSVTGELFF.

The chain couples TRBV9 to TRBJ2-5, with TRBD1 identical over 8 bases. This CDR3 region has 15 residues. The germline V gene has CDR1 SGDLS and CDR2 YYNGEE. V dropped 1 base and J dropped 0; count of bases not matched to a gene: 2. The DNA of the CDR3 is TGTGCCAGCAGCGTACTGACAGGGGACCAAGAGACCCAGTACTTC. It specifies CASSVLTGDQETQYF.

The chain has TRBV6-5 and TRBJ1-2; D is undetermined. Germline CDR1 reads MNHEY; CDR2 reads SVGAGI. V was clipped by 4 bases and J by 4 bases, with 7 bases between them. The CDR3 totals 12 residues. The CDR3 loop is CASSSGSYGYTF. CDR3 in DNA: TGTGCCAGCAGTTCCGGGAGCTATGGCTACACCTTC.

V and J are TRBV28 and TRBJ2-5; no clear D gene. The CDR3 runs to 15 residues. The V gene lost 4 bases and the J gene lost 4 bases, with 16 bases spanning the gap. Germline loops: CDR1 MDHEN, CDR2 SYDVKM. The CDR3 DNA sequence: TGTGCCAGCAGTTCATACCTTGTAAGGAGAGAGACCCAGTACTTC. Protein sequence: CASSSYLVRRETQYF.

The chain uses TRBV7-6 and TRBJ2-1; 7 bases map to TRBD1. This CDR3 contains 14 residues. Per the germline V gene, CDR1 is SGHVS and CDR2 is FNYEAQ. V shed 5 bases, J shed 2 bases, and the junction held 3 bases outside the gene matches. This chain's CDR3 is CASSLTGTYNEQFF. CDR3 in DNA: TGTGCCAGCAGCCTGACAGGGACCTACAATGAGCAGTTCTTC.

The gene calls are TRBV5-1 and TRBJ1-1; D is perhaps TRBD1 (6 bases). Trimming pared 0 bases from V and 5 bases from J, leaving 14 bases between. CDR1 is SGHRS and CDR2 is YFSETQ in the germline V gene. CDR3 length: 15 amino acids. The CDR3 protein is CASSLGGRVRTEAFF. CDR3 DNA: TGCGCCAGCAGCTTGGGGGGGCGGGTGAGGACTGAAGCTTTCTTT. Using reference TRBV5-1 and TRBJ1-1 for the parts outside the CDR3, the full variable domain is KAGVTQTPRYLIKTRGQQVTLSCSPISGHRSVSWYQQTPGQGLQFLFEYFSETQRNKGNFPGRFSGRQFSNSRSEMNVSTLELGDSALYLCASSLGGRVRTEAFFGQGTRLTVV.

The V and J genes are TRBV13 and TRBJ1-4; perhaps TRBD1 as D (5 bases). CDR1 is PRHDT and CDR2 is FYEKMQ in the germline V gene (reference sequence). The CDR3 covers 14 residues. Between the trimmed V and J ends, which lost 4 bases and 8 bases, there was a span of 14 bases. The CDR3 DNA follows: TGTGCCAGCAGCTCCGGTTTACGGGGGGAAAAACTGTTTTTT. Translating gives CASSSGLRGEKLFF. Together with reference TRBV13 and TRBJ1-4, the CDR3 gives the full variable domain: AAGVIQSPRHLIKEKRETATLKCYPIPRHDTVYWYQQGPGQDPQFLISFYEKMQSDKGSIPDRFSAQQFSDYHSELNMSSLELGDSALYFCASSSGLRGEKLFFGSGTQLSVL.